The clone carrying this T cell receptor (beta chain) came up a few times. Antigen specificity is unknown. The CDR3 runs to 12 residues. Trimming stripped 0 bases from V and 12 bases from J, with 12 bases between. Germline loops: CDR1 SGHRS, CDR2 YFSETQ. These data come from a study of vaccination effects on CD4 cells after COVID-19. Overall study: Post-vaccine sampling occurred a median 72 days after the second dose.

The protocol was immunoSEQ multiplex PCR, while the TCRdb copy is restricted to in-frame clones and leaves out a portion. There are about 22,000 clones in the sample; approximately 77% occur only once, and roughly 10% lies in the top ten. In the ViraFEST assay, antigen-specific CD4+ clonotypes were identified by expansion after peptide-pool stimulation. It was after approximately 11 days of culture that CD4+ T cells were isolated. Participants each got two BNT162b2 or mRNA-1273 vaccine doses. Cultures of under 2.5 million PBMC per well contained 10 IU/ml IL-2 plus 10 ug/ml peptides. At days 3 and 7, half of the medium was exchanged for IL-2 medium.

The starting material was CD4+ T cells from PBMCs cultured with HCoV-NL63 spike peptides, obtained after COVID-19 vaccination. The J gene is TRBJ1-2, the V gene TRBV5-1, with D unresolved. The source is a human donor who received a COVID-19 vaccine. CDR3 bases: TGCGCCAGCAGCTTGGGCGGAGTCGCGGACACCTTC. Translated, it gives CASSLGGVADTF.